One sample yielded the 16 T cell receptor beta chains listed below, sequenced in a study. Using its own MiXCR run on the 5' RACE reads, TCRdb lists one record per CDR3 protein. The sample consists of about 43,000 distinct CDR3 sequences, 25% to 30% of them appearing once. The sample was memory CD4+ T cells sorted from a lymph node. Specified subset: memory CD4+ T cells, CD4+CD45RO+CD25-. Receptors originate from a female donor with breast cancer.

By share, this clonotype counts as medium-sized. The genes are TRBV12-3 or TRBV12-4 and TRBJ2-5; D unresolved. V lost 3 bases, J lost 2 bases, and 7 bases lay in between. The CDR3 has 13 amino acids. CDR3 coding DNA: TGTGCCAGCAGTTTCGCGGCGCAAGAGACCCAGTACTTC. The encoded protein is CASSFAAQETQYF.

This clonotype was seen a handful of times. One junction end does not reproduce the germline sequence, and a read error may be involved. CDR3 sequence (DNA): TGTGCCAGCACCCGGGACATCACAAGTTGGAACTTC. It codes for CASTRDITSWNF. The rearrangement joins TRBV28 to TRBJ2-7; D perhaps matches TRBD1 (6 bases). Per germline, CDR1 MDHEN and CDR2 SYDVKM. CDR3 length: 12 amino acids. Based on the CDR3 plus reference TRBV28 and TRBJ2-7, the full variable domain is DVKVTQSSRYLVKRTGEKVFLECVQDMDHENMFWYRQDPGLGLRLIYFSYDVKMKEKGDIPEGYSVSREKKERFSLILESASTNQTSMYLCASTRDITSWNFGPGTRLTVT.

The chain recombines TRBV28 with TRBJ2-7, with a weak D call TRBD2 (5 bases). The germline V gene has CDR1 MDHEN and CDR2 SYDVKM. V was trimmed by 3 bases and J by 3 bases, leaving 9 bases between them. There are 13 residues in the CDR3. CDR3 DNA sequence: TGTGCCAGCAGTTTGGGGAGTTACTACGAGCAGTACTTC. It yields the protein CASSLGSYYEQYF.

This sequence joins TRBV5-1 and TRBJ2-2, with 8 bases aligning to TRBD1. Germline CDR1 is SGHRS and CDR2 is YFSETQ. This CDR3 comprises 15 residues. Trimming removed 2 bases from V and 10 bases from J; junction bases left unmatched: 10. For the CDR3, the DNA is TGCGCCAGCAGCTTTCCTAGACAGGGGCGGCCGGAGCTGTTTTTT. It translates to CASSFPRQGRPELFF.

Comment on this clonotype: Compared with germline, one end of the junction differs, possibly owing to a read error. CDR3 residues: CASSLSLNTEVFF. Written as DNA, the CDR3 is TGCGCCAGCAGCTTGAGTCTGAACACTGAAGTTTTCTTT. This sequence joins TRBV5-1 and TRBJ1-1; D remains unclear. CDR3 length: 13 residues. CDR1 and CDR2 (germline): SGHRS, YFSETQ.

This clonotype was observed a handful of times. The chain joins TRBV5-1 to TRBJ2-3; D possibly corresponds to TRBD2 (6 bases). The CDR3 loop spans 14 amino acids. V was shortened by 4 bases and J by 2 bases, with 11 bases between the two germline ends. Germline CDR1 reads SGHRS; CDR2 reads YFSETQ. This CDR3 reads CASSRGLPTDTQYF. The CDR3 DNA is TGCGCCAGCAGCCGGGGACTTCCCACAGATACGCAGTATTTT.

This chain links TRBV2 with TRBJ2-3; maybe TRBD1 (6 bases). V was pared by 4 bases and J by 7 bases, with 21 bases between. Per germline, CDR1 SNHLY and CDR2 FYNNEI. This CDR3 region has 16 residues. CDR3 amino acids: CASSGRQDPTFYTQYF. CDR3 in DNA: TGTGCCAGCAGTGGGCGACAGGACCCCACATTCTATACGCAGTATTTT.

This clonotype was observed a few times. The J gene is TRBJ2-7, the V gene TRBV20-1, with 10 bases identical to TRBD2. The V segment lost 5 bases and the J segment 5 bases; nucleotides outside the gene matches: 9. Germline V lookup: CDR1 DFQATT, CDR2 SNEGSKA (reference sequence). This CDR3 contains 14 residues. CDR3 sequence: CSALLAGPANEQYF. The CDR3 coding sequence is TGCAGTGCTTTACTAGCGGGGCCGGCCAACGAGCAGTACTTC.

The chain employs TRBV5-1 and TRBJ2-3; TRBD2 matches 8 bases. The V and J ends lost 9 bases and 3 bases, in that order; junction bases with no gene match: 9. The CDR3 covers 14 residues. CDR1 is SGHRS, CDR2 YFSETQ, per germline. The CDR3 sequence is CATTRGEETDTQYF. The DNA for the CDR3 is TGCGCCACGACGCGGGGGGAAGAAACAGATACGCAGTATTTT.

The J gene is TRBJ2-7, the V gene TRBV12-3 or TRBV12-4; no clear D. The CDR3 totals 10 residues. V was pared by 5 bases and J by 2 bases, with 1 base between. The CDR3 region is CASSPYEQYF. CDR3 DNA: TGTGCCAGCAGTCCCTACGAGCAGTACTTC.

The chain joins TRBV5-5 to TRBJ2-7; 9 bases agree with TRBD1. Per the germline V gene, CDR1 is SGHKS and CDR2 is YYEKEE (reference sequence). J lost 2 bases, V lost 1 base, and 4 bases had no gene match. This CDR3 has 15 amino acids. CDR3 protein: CASSLRTGDTYEQYF. CDR3 DNA: TGTGCCAGCAGCTTGCGGACAGGGGATACCTACGAGCAGTACTTC.

This clonotype came up a few times. The chain is built from TRBV3-1 and TRBJ2-7; 10 bases map to TRBD2. Germline V CDR1 and CDR2: LGHDT, YNNKEL (reference sequence). The CDR3 has 15 residues. The V gene end was trimmed by 3 bases and the J gene end by 5 bases; junction bases not matched to a gene: 7. The CDR3 is CASSHPSGRGDEQYF. The CDR3 DNA reads as TGTGCCAGCAGCCACCCTAGCGGGAGAGGCGACGAGCAGTACTTC.

CDR3 DNA sequence: TGTGCCAGCAACTTTGGGACAGACTATGGCTACACCTTC. It specifies CASNFGTDYGYTF. This chain connects TRBV7-9 to TRBJ1-2; 7 nucleotides agree with TRBD1. The V and J ends lost 7 bases and 3 bases, in that order; junction bases with no gene match: 5. This CDR3 is 13 amino acids long. Germline V gene data show CDR1 as SEHNR and CDR2 as FQNEAQ (reference sequence).

This clonotype was detected only a few times. V is TRBV4-2 and J is TRBJ2-1, with D maybe TRBD1 (6 bases). This CDR3 is 15 amino acids long. Deletions cut 1 base from V and 6 bases from J, with 13 bases between. Germline loops: CDR1 LGHNA, CDR2 YNFKEQ. The CDR3 is CASSQVHVGANEQFF. CDR3 bases: TGTGCCAGCAGCCAAGTACACGTGGGGGCCAATGAGCAGTTCTTC.

This clonotype has only a few counts. The chain combines TRBV10-3 with TRBJ2-5, with TRBD1 as a possible D gene (6 bases). V was shortened by 0 bases and J by 5 bases, with 10 bases between the two germline ends. From germline, CDR1 is ENHRY and CDR2 SYGVKD. CDR3 length: 14 amino acids. The CDR3 DNA follows: TGTGCCATCAGTGAGTCACGCCAGGGGGAGACCCAGTACTTC. Encoded protein: CAISESRQGETQYF.

V and J are TRBV5-1 and TRBJ2-7; 7 bases align to TRBD1. The CDR3 covers 15 residues. With 4 bases clipped from V and 0 bases from J, the junction kept 7 bases outside the gene matches. Germline CDR1 is SGHRS and CDR2 is YFSETQ. The CDR3 protein is CASSPTTGYSYEQYF. The CDR3 nucleotides are TGCGCCAGCAGCCCTACGACAGGGTACTCCTACGAGCAGTACTTC.